This is a list of T cell receptor beta chains from one sample in a study of Graves' ophthalmopathy and Graves' hyperthyroidism. Each CDR3 protein gets one entry after TCRdb re-called the multiplex PCR reads with MiXCR. The sample includes 500,000 to 800,000 distinct CDR3 sequences, just over 40% of them seen just once. Sequenced input: peripheral blood. Receptors were obtained from an adult man with Graves' ophthalmopathy. Each CDR3 is given with its conserved first and last residue. Fields, in order: V gene, J gene, D gene, clone size, CDR3 DNA, CDR3 protein. D genes are given only for firm matches. The size of a clone is reported for some rows only, either as once, few or many, or as a class for expanded clones.

v_gene: TRBV20-1
j_gene: TRBJ1-2
d_gene: NA
abundance: once
CDR3nt: TGCAGTGCTAGAGAGCTCGGCAAAAGTAGAGGCGGGAGCTATGGCTACACCTTC
CDR3aa: CSARELGKSRGGSYGYTF

v_gene: TRBV2
j_gene: TRBJ2-5
d_gene: NA
abundance: once
CDR3nt: TGTGCCAGCAGTGAAGCGATCGGGGACCAAGAGACCCAGTACTTC
CDR3aa: CASSEAIGDQETQYF

v_gene: TRBV12-3/TRBV12-4
j_gene: TRBJ1-2
d_gene: TRBD1
abundance: many
CDR3nt: TGTGCCAGCAGTCACACGGGGACAGACGATGGCTACACCTTC
CDR3aa: CASSHTGTDDGYTF

v_gene: TRBV20-1
j_gene: TRBJ1-6
d_gene: NA
abundance: once
CDR3nt: TGCAGTGCTAGAGGGGCAGGGGATTATTCACCCCTCCACTTT
CDR3aa: CSARGAGDYSPLHF

v_gene: TRBV10-3
j_gene: TRBJ2-7
d_gene: NA
abundance: many
CDR3nt: TGTGCCATCAGTTTAGGCAGGGGGGAAACCTACGAGCAGTACTTC
CDR3aa: CAISLGRGETYEQYF

v_gene: TRBV25-1
j_gene: TRBJ1-2
d_gene: NA
abundance: many
CDR3nt: TGTGCCAGCGCCTCCGGGTGGGACGGGGGGCACTATGGCTACACCTTC
CDR3aa: CASASGWDGGHYGYTF

v_gene: TRBV12-3/TRBV12-4
j_gene: TRBJ2-5
d_gene: TRBD2
abundance: NA
CDR3nt: TGTGCCAGCAGTTACAACAGCGGGACCTTACAAGAGACCCAGTACTTC
CDR3aa: CASSYNSGTLQETQYF

v_gene: TRBV5-8
j_gene: TRBJ1-1
d_gene: NA
abundance: many
CDR3nt: TGTGCCAGCAGCTTTGAAAGGCGCACTGAAGCTTTCTTT
CDR3aa: CASSFERRTEAFF

v_gene: TRBV9
j_gene: TRBJ1-1
d_gene: TRBD1
abundance: few
CDR3nt: TGTGCCAGCTCACCACAAGGACAGGGTGGCACTGAAGCTTTCTTT
CDR3aa: CASSPQGQGGTEAFF

v_gene: TRBV24-1
j_gene: TRBJ2-2
d_gene: NA
abundance: many
CDR3nt: TGTGCCACCAACCCTGGAGGGGGCACCGGGGAGCTGTTTTTT
CDR3aa: CATNPGGGTGELFF

v_gene: TRBV2
j_gene: TRBJ2-3
d_gene: NA
abundance: once
CDR3nt: TGTGCCAGCAGTCTACTAGGTATGGACACAGATACGCAGTATTTT
CDR3aa: CASSLLGMDTDTQYF

v_gene: TRBV2
j_gene: TRBJ2-7
d_gene: TRBD2
abundance: many
CDR3nt: TGTGCCAGCAGTGATCAGCGGGAGGGCCTCGAGCAGTACTTC
CDR3aa: CASSDQREGLEQYF

v_gene: TRBV19
j_gene: TRBJ1-5
d_gene: NA
abundance: many
CDR3nt: TGTGCCAGTACCCGGGGCACCAATCAGCCCCAGCATTTT
CDR3aa: CASTRGTNQPQHF

v_gene: TRBV2
j_gene: TRBJ1-4
d_gene: NA
abundance: NA
CDR3nt: TGTGCCAGCAGCATACAGGGATCCGATGAAAAACTGTTTTTT
CDR3aa: CASSIQGSDEKLFF

v_gene: TRBV20-1
j_gene: TRBJ2-7
d_gene: TRBD2
abundance: few
CDR3nt: TGCAGTGCTAGCACTAGCGGGAGTTTCTACGAGCAGTACTTC
CDR3aa: CSASTSGSFYEQYF

v_gene: TRBV11-2
j_gene: TRBJ2-7
d_gene: TRBD2
abundance: NA
CDR3nt: TGTGCCAGCAGCCGGATGGCGGGGGGCTACGAGCAGTACTTC
CDR3aa: CASSRMAGGYEQYF

v_gene: TRBV5-6
j_gene: TRBJ2-2
d_gene: NA
abundance: NA
CDR3nt: TGTGCCACCAACGTAGGGACCGGGGAGCTGTTTTTT
CDR3aa: CATNVGTGELFF

v_gene: TRBV12-3/TRBV12-4
j_gene: TRBJ1-4
d_gene: NA
abundance: few
CDR3nt: TGTGCCAGCAGGGATTTATCGGCAACTAATGAAAAACTGTTTTTT
CDR3aa: CASRDLSATNEKLFF

v_gene: TRBV29-1
j_gene: TRBJ1-3
d_gene: NA
abundance: NA
CDR3nt: TGCAGCGTTTCGCCGAGGCAGGGTAACACCATATATTTT
CDR3aa: CSVSPRQGNTIYF

v_gene: TRBV13
j_gene: TRBJ1-4
d_gene: NA
abundance: many
CDR3nt: TGTGCCAGCAGCTTAGTTGGGGGGCATATGGCCGGAAAACTGTTTTTT
CDR3aa: CASSLVGGHMAGKLFF